The rows below give T cell receptor beta chains drawn from one sample of a study of blood T cell repertoires in COVID-19. Profiling relied on immunoSEQ multiplex PCR, and the TCRdb table lists in-frame clones only, not all of them. The sample yields roughly 200,000 clones, more than 70% seen once. Sample: peripheral blood. Receptors were obtained from an older woman with acute or convalescent COVID-19. CDR3s include the opening cysteine and the closing phenylalanine or tryptophan. Clone size appears in some rows only: once, few, many, or a class for an expanded clone.

>14|.|TRBJ1-4|TRBV7-6
CASSTTGPNEKLFF
>17|.|TRBJ1-5|TRBV19
CASSPLTLTAMHQPQHF
>15|.|TRBJ2-5|TRBV9
CASSLALSGRETQYF
>13|.|TRBJ2-1|TRBV6-5
CASSPLAANEQFF
>12|.|TRBJ1-1|TRBV7-8
CASIVGTGLAFF
>11|few|TRBJ2-7|TRBV5-4
CASSRDSEQYF
>14|.|TRBJ2-3|TRBV5-1
CASRAGVTTDTQYF
>15|.|TRBJ2-2|TRBV15
CATYSNGANTGELFF
>10|.|TRBJ2-1|TRBV23-1
CASSPGEQFF
>23|.|TRBJ2-3|TRBV1
CTSSQLSGTSGVPVPLEVDTQYF
>13|.|TRBJ2-7|TRBV11-2
CASSLVRVNEQYF
>11|.|TRBJ1-1|TRBV24-1
CATFYPGKAFF
>15|.|TRBJ2-7|TRBV28
CASRNTGFPDYEQYF
>15|.|TRBJ2-2|TRBV2
CASSLRDSSTGELFF
>14|.|TRBJ2-7|TRBV30
CAWSLSGAPYEQYF
>11|.|TRBJ1-1|TRBV29-1
CSVGTGTGAFF